These 5 T cell receptor beta chains originate from one sample sequenced in a study of T cell responses to AZD1222 COVID-19 vaccine. The protocol was immunoSEQ multiplex PCR, while the TCRdb copy is restricted to in-frame clones and leaves out a portion. The repertoire consists of 150,000 to 200,000 clones, with roughly 92% occurring once and the leading ten covering more than 1.5%. Source: peripheral blood, taken on day 0 of AZD1222 vaccination. Receptor source: an adult in good health.

The rearrangement links TRBV2 to TRBJ2-1; 8 positions match TRBD2. The V gene's germline CDR1 is SNHLY and CDR2 FYNNEI. Trimming cost V 4 bases and J 1 base; bases outside gene matches: 6. CDR3 size: 16 residues. CDR3 sequence reads: CASSVHPSGSYNEQFF. In DNA, the CDR3 is TGTGCCAGCAGTGTCCACCCTAGCGGGTCCTACAATGAGCAGTTCTTC.

This clone was picked up one time. The chain carries TRBV4-3 and TRBJ1-3; 7 bases line up with TRBD1. Germline lookup yields CDR1 LGHNA and CDR2 YSLEER. The CDR3 has 17 amino acids. Germline trimming cut 0 bases from V and 0 bases from J; bases unmatched to any gene: 5. The CDR3 here is CASSQDLPGGSGNTIYF. CDR3 nucleotide sequence: TGCGCCAGCAGCCAAGATCTTCCAGGGGGCTCTGGAAACACCATATATTTT.

The chain recombines TRBV12-5 with TRBJ1-2, with D unclear. Germline V gene lookup returns CDR1 LGHNT and CDR2 FRNRAP. This CDR3 has 13 residues. V was trimmed by 3 bases and J by 7 bases, leaving 12 bases between them. The CDR3 DNA is TGTGCTAGTGGTTTTGGGGATCGCGGTGGCTACACCTTC. Translation: CASGFGDRGGYTF.

V is TRBV6-6 and J is TRBJ1-5; weak D call: TRBD1 (6 bases). The CDR3 has 12 amino acids. CDR1 MNHNY and CDR2 SVGAGI come from the germline V gene (reference sequence). V was cut by 2 bases and J by 11 bases, with 10 bases left in between. The chain's CDR3 is CASSYETGAQHF. CDR3 DNA: TGTGCCAGCAGTTACGAGACAGGAGCCCAGCATTTT.

The J gene is TRBJ2-7, the V gene TRBV11-2; D may be TRBD1 or TRBD2 (6 bases each). There are 14 residues in the CDR3. CDR1 and CDR2 from the germline V gene are SGHAT and FQNNGV. Trimming shortened V by 5 bases and J by 3 bases, and 14 bases separated the two germline ends. CDR3 sequence: CASSPVGGHYEQYF. The CDR3 bases are TGTGCCAGCAGCCCCGTCGGGGGACACTACGAGCAGTACTTC.